A single sample is the source of the 24 T cell receptor beta chains below, sequenced in a study of human T cells and chemical hapten exposure. As to time point: pre-sensitization, week 0. The treatment here: therapeutic diphenylcyclopropenone sensitization with weekly scalp DPC. TCRdb reanalysed the RACE reads using MiXCR and keeps one entry per CDR3 protein. The sample lists fewer than 300,000 distinct CDR3 sequences; approximately 8% were seen once. This material consisted of whole blood, taken in connection with sensitization to the hapten diphenylcyclopropenone (DPC). The receptors were sampled from a man between 18 and 29 years old with alopecia areata. Some clones in this sample may be carry-over from other donors' samples.

This clonotype was found many times. The chain links TRBV20-1 to TRBJ1-2; D unclear. The CDR3 extends over 12 amino acids. The ends were cut back, 2 bases at V and 3 bases at J, with 7 bases in the middle. Germline CDR1 reads DFQATT; CDR2 reads SNEGSKA (reference sequence). CDR3 in amino acids: CSARTADYGYTF. The CDR3 coding sequence is TGCAGTGCTAGAACAGCGGACTATGGCTACACCTTC.

This chain links TRBV6-2 or TRBV6-3 with TRBJ2-1, with 8 bases matching TRBD1. The CDR3 length is 16 residues. Germline trimming cut 7 bases from V and 7 bases from J; bases unmatched to any gene: 15. CDR1 is MNHEY and CDR2 is SVGEGT in the germline V gene. CDR3 in DNA: TGTGCCAGCATCCGAGGACAGGGCGAGGGAGAGAATGAGCAGTTCTTC. Protein: CASIRGQGEGENEQFF.

This rearrangement joins TRBV6-2 or TRBV6-3 to TRBJ2-2; possible D gene TRBD2, 6 bases. Germline-derived CDR1 and CDR2 are MNHEY and SVGEGT. The CDR3 spans 13 residues. V shed 2 bases and J shed 7 bases, with 8 bases lying between them. The CDR3 DNA reads TGTGCCAGCAGTTACCGGGAGAACGGGGAGCTGTTTTTT. Residues: CASSYRENGELFF.

A few counts support this clonotype. This chain connects TRBV2 to TRBJ1-5, with 7 bases fitting TRBD1. The junction had 10 bases not matched to a gene; V was cut back by 6 bases and J by 8 bases. CDR1 is SNHLY and CDR2 is FYNNEI in the germline V gene. This CDR3 is built from 14 residues. CDR3 nucleotide sequence: TGTGCCAGCAGAGATAATAAACAGGGGAAGCCCCAGCATTTT. It yields the protein CASRDNKQGKPQHF.

A few counts support this clonotype. V gene TRBV12-3 or TRBV12-4 combines with J gene TRBJ1-2, with 8 positions matching TRBD1. CDR3 size: 15 residues. V was clipped by 5 bases and J by 5 bases; unmatched bases: 10. For the CDR3, the DNA is TGTGCCAGCAGTGCGGGGACAGGTTTTGGGTATGGCTACACCTTC. This codes for CASSAGTGFGYGYTF.

This clonotype was seen at least ten times. The chain employs TRBV6-2 or TRBV6-3 and TRBJ2-7, with 7 nucleotides matching TRBD1. After removal of 2 bases from V and 4 bases from J, the junction contained 2 bases not matched to a gene. Germline V gene sequence: CDR1 MNHEY, CDR2 SVGEGT. The CDR3 sequence is 13 residues long. The CDR3 nucleotides read TGTGCCAGCAGTTACGGGACAGTGTACGAGCAGTACTTC. As protein: CASSYGTVYEQYF.

This clonotype was seen only a few times. The chain recombines TRBV12-3 or TRBV12-4 with TRBJ1-2; D is perhaps TRBD1 (6 bases). The V end lost 3 bases, the J end lost 7 bases, and 12 bases lay between the germline ends. The CDR3 totals 13 residues. The CDR3 protein is CASSFAQGLGYTF. The CDR3 DNA reads as TGTGCCAGCAGTTTTGCACAGGGTCTTGGCTACACCTTC.

This clonotype was detected many times. The chain carries TRBV5-1 and TRBJ2-3, with D unclear. This CDR3 is 12 amino acids long. V lost 0 bases, J lost 5 bases, and 4 bases lay in between. CDR1 SGHRS and CDR2 YFSETQ come from the germline V gene. The CDR3 protein is CASSLVRDTQYF. As DNA, the CDR3 is TGCGCCAGCAGCTTGGTTCGAGATACGCAGTATTTT.

This clonotype has at least ten counts. The rearrangement joins TRBV7-6 to TRBJ1-4, with 10 bases aligning to TRBD1. V shed 5 bases, J shed 8 bases, and the junction held 5 bases outside the gene matches. This CDR3 region has 14 residues. The germline CDR1 and CDR2 sequences are SGHVS and FNYEAQ. The CDR3 bases are TGTGCCAGCAGCCCCGGGACAGGGGTCGAAAAACTGTTTTTT. Amino acids: CASSPGTGVEKLFF.

This chain links TRBV7-6 with TRBJ1-3; 7 positions agree with TRBD1. V trimming: 0 bases; J trimming: 1 base; junction bases outside the gene matches: 6. Germline V lookup: CDR1 SGHVS, CDR2 FNYEAQ. The CDR3 has 17 amino acids. The chain's CDR3 is CASSLAIQGQSGNTIYF. The DNA for the CDR3 is TGTGCCAGCAGCTTAGCAATACAGGGGCAATCTGGAAACACCATATATTTT.

This clonotype was observed many times. The chain links TRBV9 to TRBJ2-5, with no clear D. The CDR3 totals 11 residues. With 0 bases removed from V and 5 bases from J, the gap between germline ends came to 2 bases. The germline gives CDR1 SGDLS, CDR2 YYNGEE. The DNA of the CDR3 is TGTGCCAGCAGCGTAGCGGAGACCCAGTACTTC. Translated: CASSVAETQYF.

This clonotype appeared many times. The rearrangement joins TRBV10-3 to TRBJ2-1; weak D call: TRBD2 (5 bases). CDR1 and CDR2 (germline): ENHRY, SYGVKD. The CDR3 consists of 12 residues. Trimming cost V 2 bases and J 7 bases, with 6 bases left between them. The CDR3 nucleotides read TGTGCCATCAGTGAGAGGGAGAATGAGCAGTTCTTC. It encodes CAISERENEQFF.

The chain has TRBV5-1 and TRBJ1-1; the match to TRBD1 covers 7 bases. Germline CDR1 and CDR2: SGHRS and YFSETQ. This CDR3 spans 14 amino acids. The V segment lost 4 bases and the J segment 1 base; nucleotides outside the gene matches: 4. CDR3 sequence reads: CASSAGGANTEAFF. The CDR3 bases are TGCGCCAGCAGCGCAGGGGGAGCGAACACTGAAGCTTTCTTT.

In its sample, this clonotype was seen a few times. The chain joins TRBV9 to TRBJ2-1; D is unclear. Trimming left V 4 bases short and J 2 bases short, with 13 bases between. Germline V gene data show CDR1 as SGDLS and CDR2 as YYNGEE. This CDR3 spans 15 amino acids. CDR3 loop: CASSPWTDTYNEQFF. CDR3 DNA sequence: TGTGCCAGCAGCCCTTGGACGGATACCTACAATGAGCAGTTCTTC. The whole variable domain, remainder taken from reference TRBV9 and TRBJ2-1, is DSGVTQTPKHLITATGQRVTLRCSPRSGDLSVYWYQQSLDQGLQFLIQYYNGEERAKGNILERFSAQQFPDLHSELNLSSLELGDSALYFCASSPWTDTYNEQFFGPGTRLTVL.

A few counts support this clonotype. The rearrangement uses TRBV6-2 or TRBV6-3 and TRBJ2-2; 9 positions agree with TRBD2. The CDR3 extends over 17 amino acids. The J segment lost 5 bases and the V segment lost 7 bases, leaving 14 bases of the junction unmatched. Germline V lookup: CDR1 MNHEY, CDR2 SVGEGT. Here the CDR3 reads CASTPPAGTSFTGELFF. In DNA, the CDR3 is TGTGCCAGCACCCCCCCCGCCGGGACTAGCTTTACCGGGGAGCTGTTTTTT.

The V and J genes are TRBV6-6 and TRBJ1-2, with 10 positions matching TRBD1. J was trimmed by 2 bases and V by 2 bases; bases with no gene match: 8. Germline assignment: CDR1 MNHNY and CDR2 SVGAGI (reference sequence). This CDR3 contains 17 residues. This CDR3 reads CASSYSLGTGVNYGYTF. DNA of the CDR3: TGTGCCAGCAGTTACAGCTTAGGGACAGGGGTCAACTATGGCTACACCTTC.

This clonotype occurred once. Relative to the germline gene, one junction end is altered; a read error may explain this. The J gene is TRBJ2-5, the V gene TRBV7-3; 11 nucleotides line up with TRBD2. Germline V gives CDR1 SGHTA, CDR2 FQGTGA. This CDR3 has 14 amino acids. The CDR3 bases are TGTGTCAGCAGTTCTAGCGGGGGGCAAGAGACCCAGTACTTC. It encodes CVSSSSGGQETQYF.

This clonotype was detected a few times. The rearrangement joins TRBV7-2 to TRBJ2-1; TRBD2 matches 7 bases. The germline V gene encodes CDR1 SGHTA and CDR2 FQGNSA. CDR3 length: 15 residues. Trimming removed 4 bases from V and 2 bases from J; junction bases left unmatched: 5. CDR3 amino acids: CASSSGGLAYNEQFF. The CDR3 region has the DNA TGTGCCAGCAGCTCCGGGGGGTTAGCCTACAATGAGCAGTTCTTC.

This clonotype was recorded at least ten times. The junction shows a germline mismatch at one end, possibly a read error. The genes are TRBV7-2 and TRBJ1-6; D uncertain. CDR1 SGHTA and CDR2 FQGNSA come from the germline V gene. CDR3 length: 12 residues. CDR3 loop: CASSLVNSPLHF. The CDR3 bases are TGTGCCAGCAGTTTAGTTAATTCACCCCTCCACTTT.

This clonotype was observed at least ten times. This chain links TRBV4-2 with TRBJ1-1, with D uncertain. The V gene lost 0 bases and the J gene lost 11 bases, with 16 bases spanning the gap. CDR1 and CDR2 (germline): LGHNA, YNFKEQ. The CDR3 is made up of 14 amino acids. The CDR3 DNA sequence: TGTGCCAGCAGCCAAGACTTTGGAACCGCCTGGGCTTTCTTT. It is translated as CASSQDFGTAWAFF.

V and J are TRBV11-2 and TRBJ2-5; tentative D call: TRBD2 (6 bases). V was pared by 6 bases and J by 2 bases, with 16 bases between. CDR1 and CDR2 from the germline V gene are SGHAT and FQNNGV. The CDR3 has 15 residues. CDR3 sequence: CASRSLSGRQETQYF. DNA of the CDR3: TGTGCCAGCAGATCCCTCAGCGGGCGGCAAGAGACCCAGTACTTC.

This clonotype was seen repeatedly, ten times or more. CDR3 nucleotide sequence: TGTGCCAGCAGCTTATCGTGGGACAGGGGGCGAGCCGACTATGGCTACACCTTC. This gives the protein CASSLSWDRGRADYGYTF. The chain is built from TRBV7-9 and TRBJ1-2; 12 positions agree with TRBD1. The CDR3 is 18 residues long. Per germline, CDR1 SEHNR and CDR2 FQNEAQ (reference sequence). The trim removed 2 bases at V and 3 bases at J, leaving 10 bases unmatched.

This clonotype was counted at least ten times. The CDR3 DNA follows: TGTGCCAGCAGTTATGCGACGGGGTACTACGAGCAGTACTTC. It codes for CASSYATGYYEQYF. The V gene is TRBV28, the J gene TRBJ2-7, with D tentatively TRBD2 (5 bases). Germline values: CDR1 MDHEN, CDR2 SYDVKM. The CDR3 totals 14 residues. V was trimmed by 4 bases and J by 3 bases, leaving 13 bases between them.

This clonotype has more than one count but fewer than ten. CDR3 nucleotide sequence: TGCGCCAGCAGCCAAGATCTGAGACAGGGGCGTCGGACTGAAGCTTTCTTT. Protein: CASSQDLRQGRRTEAFF. This chain joins TRBV4-3 and TRBJ1-1; 8 nucleotides agree with TRBD1. The CDR3 extends over 17 amino acids. J gave up 5 bases and V 0 bases, and 11 bases lay outside the gene matches. Germline lookup yields CDR1 LGHNA and CDR2 YSLEER.